This T cell receptor beta chain originates from a study of cytomegalovirus exposure and HLA in healthy donors. Vbeta (60) and Jbeta (13) primers were used in the PCR. Here immunoSEQ multiplex PCR was the method, and the copy in TCRdb shows in-frame clones only, minus some. The sample consists of around 110,000 clones, about 10% of them appearing once. The CDR3 has 14 amino acids. Germline lookup yields CDR1 SGHDN and CDR2 FVKESK. V was pared by 4 bases and J by 5 bases, with 3 bases of the junction left unmatched. The sequence was collected from a man aged 30 to 39 in good health and CMV-seronegative. The chain combines TRBV14 with TRBJ2-7; 12 bases are a match to TRBD2. Material: PBMCs. CDR3 nucleotides: TGTGCCAGCAGCCCGACTAGCGGGAGTAACGAGCAGTACTTC. It encodes CASSPTSGSNEQYF.